This TCR beta chain was sequenced during a study of cytomegalovirus exposure and HLA in healthy donors. On the study more broadly: A subsequent analysis stated that the approximately 110 validation repertoires were run on the same platform as the 550 to 750 first-cohort repertoires. Study-wide results and caveats: Cytomegalovirus-associated status was assigned to about 160 TCR beta chains. The study found most TCR sequences rare, yet found some public TCRs in many donors.

Clones were read by immunoSEQ multiplex PCR, and TCRdb kept only the in-frame ones, dropping some. The sample holds a few hundred thousand clones, 75% to 95% seen once. The count of this clone is one. Its specificity is unknown. V lost 4 bases and J lost 7, with 29 bases in between. This CDR3 has 19 amino acids. Germline V gene data show CDR1 as LGHNT and CDR2 as FRNRAP. Sequenced sample: PBMCs. This chain uses TRBV12-5 with TRBJ1-5; perhaps TRBD1 as D (5 bases). The sequence derives from a woman between 18 and 29 years old in good health and CMV-seronegative. CDR3 in DNA: TGTGCTAGTGGTTCGGGACTGCTTTTTTCTAAGGGTTTTAGACAGCCCCAGCATTTT. Translated: CASGSGLLFSKGFRQPQHF.